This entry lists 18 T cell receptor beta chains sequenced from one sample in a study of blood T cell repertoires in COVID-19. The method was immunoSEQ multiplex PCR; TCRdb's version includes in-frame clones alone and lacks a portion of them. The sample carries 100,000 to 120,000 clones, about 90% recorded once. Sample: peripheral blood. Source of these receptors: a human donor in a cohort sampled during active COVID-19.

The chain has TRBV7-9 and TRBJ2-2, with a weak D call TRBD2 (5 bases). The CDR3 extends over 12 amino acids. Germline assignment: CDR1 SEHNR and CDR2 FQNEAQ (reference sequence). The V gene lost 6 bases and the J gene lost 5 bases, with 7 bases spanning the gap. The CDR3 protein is CASRRVTGELFF. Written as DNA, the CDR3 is TGTGCCAGCAGGAGGGTGACCGGGGAGCTGTTTTTT. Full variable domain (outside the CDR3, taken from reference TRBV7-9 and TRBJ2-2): DTGVSQNPRHKITKRGQNVTFRCDPISEHNRLYWYRQTLGQGPEFLTYFQNEAQLEKSRLLSDRFSAERPKGSFSTLEIQRTEQGDSAMYLCASRRVTGELFFGEGSRLTVL.

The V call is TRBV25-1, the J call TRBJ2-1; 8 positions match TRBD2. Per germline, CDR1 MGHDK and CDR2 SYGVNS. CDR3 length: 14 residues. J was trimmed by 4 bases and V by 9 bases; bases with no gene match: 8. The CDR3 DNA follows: TGTGCCAGTCAGACTAGCGCAAGGTACAATGAGCAGTTCTTC. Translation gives CASQTSARYNEQFF.

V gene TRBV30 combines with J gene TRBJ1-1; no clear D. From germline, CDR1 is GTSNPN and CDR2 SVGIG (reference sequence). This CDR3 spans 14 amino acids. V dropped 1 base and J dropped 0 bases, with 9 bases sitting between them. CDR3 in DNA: TGTGCCTGGAGTGGCGGGCTTATGAACACTGAAGCTTTCTTT. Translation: CAWSGGLMNTEAFF.

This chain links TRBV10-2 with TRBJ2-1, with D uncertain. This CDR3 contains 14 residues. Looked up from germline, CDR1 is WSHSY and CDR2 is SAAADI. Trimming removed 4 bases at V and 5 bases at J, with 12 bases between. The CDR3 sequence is CASSVRLINNEQFF. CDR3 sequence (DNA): TGCGCCAGCAGTGTGAGACTTATAAACAATGAGCAGTTCTTC.

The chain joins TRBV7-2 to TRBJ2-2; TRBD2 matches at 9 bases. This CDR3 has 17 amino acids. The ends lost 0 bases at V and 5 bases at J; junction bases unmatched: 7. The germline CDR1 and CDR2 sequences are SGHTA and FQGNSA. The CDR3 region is CASSLAVRGGDTGELFF. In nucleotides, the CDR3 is TGTGCCAGCAGCTTAGCGGTGCGGGGGGGCGATACCGGGGAGCTGTTTTTT. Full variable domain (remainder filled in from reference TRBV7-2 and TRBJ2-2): GAGVSQSPSNKVTEKGKDVELRCDPISGHTALYWYRQSLGQGLEFLIYFQGNSAPDKSGLPSDRFSAERTGGSVSTLTIQRTQQEDSAVYLCASSLAVRGGDTGELFFGEGSRLTVL.

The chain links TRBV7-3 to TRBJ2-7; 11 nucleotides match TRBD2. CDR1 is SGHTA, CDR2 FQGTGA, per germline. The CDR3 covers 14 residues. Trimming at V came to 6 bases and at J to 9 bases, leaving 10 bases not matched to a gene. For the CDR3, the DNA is TGTGCCAGCAGTATCGGGGTAGCGGGAGGGGTGCAGTACTTC. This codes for CASSIGVAGGVQYF.

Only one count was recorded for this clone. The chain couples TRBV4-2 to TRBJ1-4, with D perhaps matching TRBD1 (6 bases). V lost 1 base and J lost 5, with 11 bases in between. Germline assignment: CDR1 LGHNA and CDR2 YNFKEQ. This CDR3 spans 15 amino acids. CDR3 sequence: CASSQAPGGNEKLFF. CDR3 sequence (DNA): TGTGCCAGCAGCCAAGCTCCGGGGGGCAATGAAAAACTGTTTTTT.

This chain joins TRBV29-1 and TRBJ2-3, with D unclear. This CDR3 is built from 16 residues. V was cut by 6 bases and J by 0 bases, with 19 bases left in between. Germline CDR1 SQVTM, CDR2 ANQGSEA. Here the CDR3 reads CSVTPWRRESTDTQYF. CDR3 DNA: TGCAGCGTGACCCCGTGGCGGCGCGAAAGCACAGATACGCAGTATTTT.

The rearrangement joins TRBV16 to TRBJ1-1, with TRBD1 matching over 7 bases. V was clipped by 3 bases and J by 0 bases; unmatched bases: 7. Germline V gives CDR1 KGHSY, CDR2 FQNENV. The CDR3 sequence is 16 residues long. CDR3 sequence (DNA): TGTGCCAGCAGCCACGGGCCACAGGGGCTGAACACTGAAGCTTTCTTT. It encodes CASSHGPQGLNTEAFF. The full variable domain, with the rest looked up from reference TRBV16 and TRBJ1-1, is GEEVAQTPKHLVRGEGQKAKLYCAPIKGHSYVFWYQQVLKNEFKFLISFQNENVFDETGMPKERFSAKCLPNSPCSLEIQATKLEDSAVYFCASSHGPQGLNTEAFFGQGTRLTVV.

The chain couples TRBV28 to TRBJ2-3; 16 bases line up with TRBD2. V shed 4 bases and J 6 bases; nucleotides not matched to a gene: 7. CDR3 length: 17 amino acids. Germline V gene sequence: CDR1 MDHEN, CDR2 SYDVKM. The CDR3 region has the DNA TGTGCCAGCAGTTCCGGGACTAGCGGGGGGGCCTTGGATACGCAGTATTTT. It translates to CASSSGTSGGALDTQYF.

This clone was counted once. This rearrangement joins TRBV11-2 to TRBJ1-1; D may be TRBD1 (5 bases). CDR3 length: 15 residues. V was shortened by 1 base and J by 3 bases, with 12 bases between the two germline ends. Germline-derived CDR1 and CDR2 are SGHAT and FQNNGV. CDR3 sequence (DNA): TGTGCCAGCAGCTTAGCTGGGTTGGGGCACACTGAAGCTTTCTTT. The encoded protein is CASSLAGLGHTEAFF.

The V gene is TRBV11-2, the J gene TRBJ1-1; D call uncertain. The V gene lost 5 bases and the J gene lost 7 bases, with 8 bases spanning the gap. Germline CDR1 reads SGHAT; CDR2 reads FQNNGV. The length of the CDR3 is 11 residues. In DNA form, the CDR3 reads TGTGCCAGCAGCCCCCGAGATGAAGCTTTCTTT. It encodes CASSPRDEAFF.

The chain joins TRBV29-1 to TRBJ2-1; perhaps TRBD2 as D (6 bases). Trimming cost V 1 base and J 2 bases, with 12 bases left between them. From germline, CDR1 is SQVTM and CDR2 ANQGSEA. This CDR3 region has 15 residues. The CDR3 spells CSVEGWEETYNEQFF. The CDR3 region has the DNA TGCAGCGTTGAAGGGTGGGAGGAGACCTACAATGAGCAGTTCTTC.

The CDR3 coding sequence is TGTGCCAGCCGAGAGGTGAACACTGAAGCTTTCTTT. Its translation is CASREVNTEAFF. This chain links TRBV6-5 with TRBJ1-1, with D uncertain. V lost 8 bases and J 0 bases, leaving 7 bases between the germline ends. This CDR3 contains 12 residues. Germline-derived CDR1 and CDR2 are MNHEY and SVGAGI.

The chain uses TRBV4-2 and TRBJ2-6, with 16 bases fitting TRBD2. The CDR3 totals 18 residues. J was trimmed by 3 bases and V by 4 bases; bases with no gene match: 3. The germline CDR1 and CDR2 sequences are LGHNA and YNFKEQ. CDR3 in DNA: TGTGCCAGCAGCCGAGGGACTAGCGGGAGGGTTGGGGCCAACGTCCTGACTTTC. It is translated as CASSRGTSGRVGANVLTF.

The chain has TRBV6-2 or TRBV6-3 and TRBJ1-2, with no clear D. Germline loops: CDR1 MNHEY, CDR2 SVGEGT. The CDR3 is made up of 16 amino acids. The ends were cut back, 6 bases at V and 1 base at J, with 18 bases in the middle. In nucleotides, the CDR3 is TGTGCCAGCAGCCCGGGAGATGTTTTATTTAACTATGGCTACACCTTC. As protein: CASSPGDVLFNYGYTF.

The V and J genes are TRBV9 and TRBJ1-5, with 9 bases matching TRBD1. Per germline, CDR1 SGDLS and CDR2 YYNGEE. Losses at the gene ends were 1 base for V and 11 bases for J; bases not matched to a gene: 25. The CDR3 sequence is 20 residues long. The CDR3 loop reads CASSVMAPVLVGQGALAQHF. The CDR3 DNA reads TGTGCCAGCAGCGTAATGGCGCCTGTATTGGTGGGACAGGGAGCTCTCGCCCAGCATTTT. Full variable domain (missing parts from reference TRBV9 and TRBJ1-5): DSGVTQTPKHLITATGQRVTLRCSPRSGDLSVYWYQQSLDQGLQFLIQYYNGEERAKGNILERFSAQQFPDLHSELNLSSLELGDSALYFCASSVMAPVLVGQGALAQHFGDGTRLSIL.

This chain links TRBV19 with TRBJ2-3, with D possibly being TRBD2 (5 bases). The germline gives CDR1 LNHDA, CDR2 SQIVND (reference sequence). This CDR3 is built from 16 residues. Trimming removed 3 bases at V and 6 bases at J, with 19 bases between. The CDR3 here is CASSMQASSLDDTQYF. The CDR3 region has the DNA TGTGCCAGTAGTATGCAAGCGTCTAGCTTGGACGATACGCAGTATTTT.